What follows is one TCR beta chain and its context. The trim removed 4 bases at V and 9 bases at J, leaving 6 bases unmatched. CDR3 size: 14 residues. Germline loops: CDR1 SGHTA, CDR2 FQGNSA. This sample is drawn from a study of blood T cells in healthy people across ages. Then a second PCR, running about 6 to 12 cycles, was carried out with a sample-barcoded 5' primer and a J-beta primer mix. In TCRdb, the 5' RACE reads were re-called with MiXCR into one record per CDR3 protein. The sample includes about 640,000 distinct CDR3 sequences, roughly three fifths of them seen just once. J is TRBJ1-6 and V is TRBV7-2; the match to TRBD1 covers 7 bases. This clonotype was obtained from a man between 60 and 70 years old in good health. Sample: blood. CDR3: CASSSRQGRSPLHF. The CDR3 DNA reads as TGTGCCAGCAGCTCTAGACAGGGACGTTCACCCCTCCACTTT.